A selection of T cell receptor beta chains follows, all from one sample in a study of shared clonotypes between healthy human individuals. Sequencing was performed with immunoSEQ multiplex PCR; in TCRdb, only in-frame clones are kept and a portion is missing. The sample shows hundreds of thousands of clones, about 96% of them seen only once. The sample was naive CD8+ T cells sorted from blood. These TCRs come from a man under 40 in good health. The CDR3 runs from the conserved cysteine through the conserved F or W. The order of the fields is clone size, V gene, D gene, J gene, CDR3 DNA, CDR3 protein. A D gene is named only where the DNA matches it firmly. Size values are once, few and many counts, or a class for expanded clones, and some rows have none.

-,TRBV11-3,TRBD2,TRBJ2-1,TGTGCCAGCAGCTTACTAAGCGGGAGGGCCTTCAATGAGCAGTTCTTC,CASSLLSGRAFNEQFF
-,TRBV7-2,-,TRBJ2-5,TGTGCCAGCAGCACCTGGGCCAGCCAAGAGACCCAGTACTTC,CASSTWASQETQYF
once,TRBV2,TRBD1,TRBJ2-3,TGTGCCAGCACCGAAGGACAGGGGACAGATACGCAGTATTTT,CASTEGQGTDTQYF
-,TRBV25-1,-,TRBJ2-7,TGTGCCAGCAGTGAGCGCGGGTACTACGAGCAGTACTTC,CASSERGYYEQYF
-,TRBV28,TRBD1,TRBJ2-5,TGTGCCAGCGTTACAGGGACAGTTACTCGAGAGACCCAGTACTTC,CASVTGTVTRETQYF
-,TRBV18,-,TRBJ2-7,TGTGCCAGCTCACCTCCACACCGTGAGTACGAGCAGTACTTC,CASSPPHREYEQYF
-,TRBV7-8,-,TRBJ1-1,TGTGCCAGCAGGACCGAGGTCGGGCACACTGAAGCTTTCTTT,CASRTEVGHTEAFF
-,TRBV5-1,TRBD2,TRBJ2-2,TGCGCCAGCAGCCCGGGACTAGCGGGATTTATGGTTGACGGGGAGCTGTTTTTT,CASSPGLAGFMVDGELFF
-,TRBV7-6,-,TRBJ2-1,TGTGCCAGCAGCTTAGATTGGCCTGGTCAGGAGGGCTACAATGAGCAGTTCTTC,CASSLDWPGQEGYNEQFF
-,TRBV19,-,TRBJ1-2,TGTGCCAGTAGTATAGATGATTGGAATGGCTACACCTTC,CASSIDDWNGYTF
-,TRBV6-1,TRBD2,TRBJ2-7,TGTGCCAGCAGTGTAGGACTAGCGGGAGGGTCCTTCCCACTCTACGAGCAGTACTTC,CASSVGLAGGSFPLYEQYF
-,TRBV5-1,-,TRBJ2-7,TGCGCCAGCAGCTTGGCCGAGAACTATTGGCAGGACGAGCAGTACTTC,CASSLAENYWQDEQYF
-,TRBV6-6,TRBD1,TRBJ2-7,TGTGCCAGCAGTTCATCAGGGGGATACGAGCAGTACTTC,CASSSSGGYEQYF
-,TRBV19,-,TRBJ2-1,TGTGCCAGTAGTATCCAGAGCTCCTACAATGAGCAGTTCTTC,CASSIQSSYNEQFF
-,TRBV19,TRBD2,TRBJ2-5,TGTGCCAGTAGTATATCCCACTTTGATAGCGGGAGGGTTAGGGAGGAGACCCAGTACTTC,CASSISHFDSGRVREETQYF
-,TRBV6-4,-,TRBJ2-7,TGTGCCAGCAAGCCCGCTAACTTCTACGAGCAGTACTTC,CASKPANFYEQYF
-,TRBV27,TRBD2,TRBJ2-1,TGTGCCAGCAGTAGAGTACCGGGACTAGCGGGAGGGGATGAGCAGTTCTTC,CASSRVPGLAGGDEQFF
-,TRBV27,TRBD1,TRBJ1-4,TGTGCCAGCAGTCAGGGGGACTGGATTGAAAAACTGTTTTTT,CASSQGDWIEKLFF